A selection of T cell receptor beta chains follows, all from one sample in a study of CD4 T cells in relation to SARS-CoV-2 and coronaviruses. Some clones are missing from TCRdb's copy, which holds only in-frame ones; the method was immunoSEQ multiplex PCR. The sample carries around 22,000 clones, about 80% recorded once. Their specific antigens are unknown. The sample taken for sequencing was CD4+ T cells from PBMCs, cultured in vitro. These receptors came from a human donor in good health. Both conserved end residues are part of each CDR3. The D gene is left open where the match is weak. Size values are once, few and many counts, or a class for expanded clones, and some rows have none.

>-|TRBJ2-7|-|TRBV6-5
TGTGCCAGCAACTCAGAAAGTTTATTCTCCTACGAGCAGTACTTC
CASNSESLFSYEQYF
>TRBD2|TRBJ2-7|-|TRBV7-3
TGTGCCAGCAGCTCCGGGACTAGCGGGAGTGAGCAGTACTTC
CASSSGTSGSEQYF
>-|TRBJ2-5|-|TRBV19
TGTGCCAGTACCCCTGAGGGGGAAGAGACCCAGTACTTC
CASTPEGEETQYF
>-|TRBJ2-1|-|TRBV6-4
TGTGCCAGCAGTGACTTAGTGAGGGGGAGGAATGAGCAGTTCTTC
CASSDLVRGRNEQFF
>-|TRBJ2-5|-|TRBV7-3
TGTGCCAGCAGCTTAAAGGTTGAAGAGACCCAGTACTTC
CASSLKVEETQYF
>TRBD1|TRBJ1-2|-|TRBV6-1
TGTGCCAGCAGTGAGACAACAGGGGCGAGGAACTATGGCTACACCTTC
CASSETTGARNYGYTF
>-|TRBJ2-2|once|TRBV29-1
TGCAGCGTTGAGGAGCCGACGAACACCGGGGAGCTGTTTTTT
CSVEEPTNTGELFF
>-|TRBJ2-1|-|TRBV2
TGTGCCAGCAGTGTCAATGAGCAGTTCTTC
CASSVNEQFF
>TRBD1|TRBJ1-1|-|TRBV6-5
TGTGCCAGCGGGGAGACAGGGGGCAACACTGAAGCTTTCTTT
CASGETGGNTEAFF
>TRBD1|TRBJ2-7|-|TRBV4-2
TGTGCCAGCAGAGGGACAGGGAAGTCCTACGAGCAGTACTTC
CASRGTGKSYEQYF
>TRBD1|TRBJ1-5|-|TRBV10-3
TGTGCCATCAGTGCTGGACAGGGCGTCGGGCAGCCCCAGCATTTT
CAISAGQGVGQPQHF
>-|TRBJ1-2|-|TRBV6-5
TGTGCCACCGGCGACTATGGCTACACCTTC
CATGDYGYTF
>TRBD1|TRBJ2-2|-|TRBV5-1
TGCGCCAGCAGCCACGGGACAGGGAACACCGGGGAGCTGTTTTTT
CASSHGTGNTGELFF
>TRBD1|TRBJ2-7|-|TRBV27
TGTGCCAGCAGTGACACGGACAGGTACCGCTACGAGCAGTACTTC
CASSDTDRYRYEQYF
>TRBD1|TRBJ1-1|few|TRBV5-1
TGCGCCAGCAGCTTGGGCGGGGGACAGACGAACACTGAAGCTTTCTTT
CASSLGGGQTNTEAFF
>TRBD2|TRBJ2-1|-|TRBV19
TGTGCCAGTAGTCTCCAGGGGTTTAGCGGGAACAATGAGCAGTTCTTC
CASSLQGFSGNNEQFF
>-|TRBJ2-1|-|TRBV18
TGTGCCAGCTCACCAGGAGGATCGGTGGGGAACAATGAGCAGTTCTTC
CASSPGGSVGNNEQFF
>-|TRBJ2-5|-|TRBV11-2
TGTGCCAGCAGCTTCCCCTTCCGGGACACAGAGACCCAGTACTTC
CASSFPFRDTETQYF
>-|TRBJ2-1|-|TRBV14
TGTGCCAGCAGCCGCGGCAGCGGAGGCCGCTACAATGAGCAGTTCTTC
CASSRGSGGRYNEQFF
>-|TRBJ2-4|-|TRBV3-1/TRBV3-2
TGTGCCAGCAGTCCCCCAAGCGGAGGTAACATTCAGTACTTC
CASSPPSGGNIQYF
>-|TRBJ2-2|-|TRBV5-1
TGCGCCAGCAGCTTGATGGGTGCTCAGAACACCGGGGAGCTGTTTTTT
CASSLMGAQNTGELFF
>-|TRBJ2-3|-|TRBV24-1
TGTGCCACCAGTGACCAGGGTGGCACAGATACGCAGTATTTT
CATSDQGGTDTQYF
>-|TRBJ1-1|few|TRBV18
TGTGCCAGCTCACCGCAGAGCCAAGAAGCTTTCTTT
CASSPQSQEAFF
>-|TRBJ1-1|-|TRBV10-1
TGCGCCAGCAGTGGGCTCATGAACACTGAAGCTTTCTTT
CASSGLMNTEAFF
>-|TRBJ2-7|-|TRBV5-1
TGCGCCAGCAGCATAGGGTCCACCTACGAGCAGTACTTC
CASSIGSTYEQYF
>-|TRBJ1-5|-|TRBV10-1
TGCGCCAGCAGTCGCGACAGCAATCAGCCCCAGCATTTT
CASSRDSNQPQHF
>-|TRBJ1-6|-|TRBV6-5
TGTGCCAGCAGTTACGATGGGTCCAATTCACCCCTCCACTTT
CASSYDGSNSPLHF
>-|TRBJ1-5|-|TRBV28
TGTGCCAGCAGTTTCGGTAGGGAGGATCAGCCCCAGCATTTT
CASSFGREDQPQHF